The rows below give T cell receptor beta chains drawn from one sample of a study of technical replicates of blood from a few donors. The data were produced by immunoSEQ multiplex PCR, yet TCRdb's version contains in-frame clones alone and is incomplete. In the table there are about 68,000 clones, less than 98% of which are singletons. Sequencing used T cells isolated from PBMCs. Every receptor here comes from a human donor in good health. Each CDR3 is given with its conserved first and last residue. Each record gives: J gene, D gene, V gene, clone size, CDR3 DNA, CDR3 protein. D genes are given only for firm matches. Rows give clone size only sometimes, using once, few, many, or a class for an expanded clone.

>TRBJ2-6|NA|TRBV11-3|NA
TGTGCCAGCAGCTTAGACAGCTCTGGGGCCAACGTCCTGACTTTC
CASSLDSSGANVLTF
>TRBJ2-1|NA|TRBV23-1|once
TGCGCCAGCCTCACAAGGGACAAAGACTCCTACAATGAGCAGTTCTTC
CASLTRDKDSYNEQFF
>TRBJ2-2|NA|TRBV10-3|NA
TGTGCCATCAGGGGCCAGACCCCGAACACCGGGGAGCTGTTTTTT
CAIRGQTPNTGELFF
>TRBJ2-1|TRBD2|TRBV6-4|NA
TGTGCCAGCAGTGACGGGCTAGCGGTCTACAATGAGCAGTTCTTC
CASSDGLAVYNEQFF
>TRBJ1-4|TRBD1|TRBV7-2|NA
TGTGCCAGCAGCTATCCTCGCGGGACAGGAGGGGAAAAACTGTTTTTT
CASSYPRGTGGEKLFF
>TRBJ2-1|NA|TRBV28|NA
TGTGCCAGCAGACGAGGCCAGGGCTCCTACAATGAGCAGTTCTTC
CASRRGQGSYNEQFF
>TRBJ2-5|NA|TRBV14|NA
TGTGCCAGCAGCCAAGGAGTAGTACCCCAAGAGACCCAGTACTTC
CASSQGVVPQETQYF
>TRBJ2-7|TRBD2|TRBV28|NA
TGTGCCAGCAGTTTATTTGCGGGAGGACGTCCGTACGAGCAGTACTTC
CASSLFAGGRPYEQYF
>TRBJ2-1|TRBD1|TRBV6-5|NA
TGTGCCAGCAGTTACGAGAGACAGGGGATCGACAATGAGCAGTTCTTC
CASSYERQGIDNEQFF
>TRBJ2-7|TRBD2|TRBV7-9|NA
TGTGCCAGCAGCTTTCTAGATAGCGGGACCTCCTACGAGCAGTACTTC
CASSFLDSGTSYEQYF
>TRBJ2-3|NA|TRBV21-1|NA
TGTGCCAGCAGCACCCATGGGGAGCTTCAACATACGCAGTATTTT
CASSTHGELQHTQYF
>TRBJ2-2|TRBD1|TRBV6-1|NA
TGTGCCAGCAGTGAAGCGGAGACAGGGAGAGCCGGGGAGCTGTTTTTT
CASSEAETGRAGELFF
>TRBJ2-3|NA|TRBV19|once
TGTGCCAGTACTCTTACAGGTACTAGCACAGATACGCAGTATTTT
CASTLTGTSTDTQYF
>TRBJ2-7|NA|TRBV19|NA
TGTGCCAGTAGTATTACAGGGTCGAACGAGCAGTACTTC
CASSITGSNEQYF
>TRBJ1-1|NA|TRBV28|NA
TGTGCCAGCGAGGCGAACACTGAAGCTTTCTTT
CASEANTEAFF
>TRBJ1-4|NA|TRBV11-2|once
TGTGCCAGCAGCTACCTCGGTGCAACTAATGAAAAACTGTTTTTT
CASSYLGATNEKLFF
>TRBJ1-5|NA|TRBV28|NA
TGTGCCAGCAGTCCCCGACAGGCCAACCTATATCAGCCCCAGCATTTT
CASSPRQANLYQPQHF
>TRBJ2-3|TRBD2|TRBV10-2|NA
TGCGCCAGCACCTTAGCGGGGGGATCAGATACGCAGTATTTT
CASTLAGGSDTQYF
>TRBJ2-1|TRBD1|TRBV6-1|NA
TGTGCCAGCAGTGATCCCCGATATACCGGGACAGGGGATAACAATGAGCAGTTCTTC
CASSDPRYTGTGDNNEQFF
>TRBJ1-4|NA|TRBV4-3|few
TGCGCCAGCAGCCAAGTCAGTTGGAGACGGTCTAATGAAAAACTGTTTTTT
CASSQVSWRRSNEKLFF
>TRBJ1-3|NA|TRBV6-5|NA
TGTGCCAGCAGTTACTCGAGGGACACCTCTGGAAACACCATATATTTT
CASSYSRDTSGNTIYF
>TRBJ2-7|NA|TRBV6-5|NA
TGTGCCAGCAGTTGGGGACACCGCGAGCAGTACTTC
CASSWGHREQYF
>TRBJ2-2|NA|TRBV18|NA
TGTGCCAGCTCACCCTCTACCGGGGACACCGGGGAGCTGTTTTTT
CASSPSTGDTGELFF
>TRBJ1-2|NA|TRBV15|NA
TGTGCCACCAGCAGAGATCAGCGCTATGGCTACACCTTC
CATSRDQRYGYTF
>TRBJ2-7|NA|TRBV9|NA
TGTGCCAGCAGCGTAGCGGTCGGTTACGAGCAGTACTTC
CASSVAVGYEQYF
>TRBJ1-1|TRBD1|TRBV5-1|NA
TGCGCCAGCAGCTTTAACCGGGACAGGGAAGCTTTCTTT
CASSFNRDREAFF
>TRBJ1-5|NA|TRBV28|NA
TGTGCCAGTGGTGGGGGCTCCTATCAGCCCCAGCATTTT
CASGGGSYQPQHF
>TRBJ1-2|TRBD1|TRBV19|NA
TGTGCCAGTAGTTTACCGACAGGGAACTATGGCTACACCTTC
CASSLPTGNYGYTF
>TRBJ1-2|NA|TRBV7-3|NA
TGTGCCAGCAGTCCGGGGGGTTCCTATGGCTACACCTTC
CASSPGGSYGYTF
>TRBJ2-6|NA|TRBV29-1|NA
TGCAGCGTTGCGACCGGGGCTGGGGCCAACGTCCTGACTTTC
CSVATGAGANVLTF
>TRBJ2-7|NA|TRBV7-3|NA
TGTGCCAGCAGTCAAGGTGCGGGCCCCTCCTACGAGCAGTACTTC
CASSQGAGPSYEQYF
>TRBJ2-7|TRBD1|TRBV5-4|NA
TGTGCCAGCAGCATGGCCGGGACAGCCTACGAGCAGTACTTC
CASSMAGTAYEQYF
>TRBJ1-1|TRBD1|TRBV30|NA
TGTGCCAGAGACCCGGGACAGGGGTTAGGTGCTTTCTTT
CARDPGQGLGAFF
>TRBJ1-2|TRBD1|TRBV7-9|NA
TGTGCCAGCAGCTTCCCGACAGGGGAGCACTATGGCTACACCTTC
CASSFPTGEHYGYTF
>TRBJ2-7|TRBD1|TRBV6-6|NA
TGTGCCACCGCCTCCCGGGACAGGGTTCCCTACGAGCAGTACTTC
CATASRDRVPYEQYF
>TRBJ2-5|TRBD1|TRBV5-6|once
TGTGCCAGCAGATTGACAGGGGCAGAGACCCAGTACTTC
CASRLTGAETQYF
>TRBJ2-7|NA|TRBV6-6|NA
TGTGCCAGCAGTTGGGGGGTTGGGTCAGTCTACGAGCAGTACTTC
CASSWGVGSVYEQYF
>TRBJ2-1|TRBD2|TRBV5-1|once
TGCGCCAGCAGCTTGCGGGAGGGCCGCTCGACGGATGAGCAGTTCTTC
CASSLREGRSTDEQFF
>TRBJ2-1|TRBD2|TRBV5-4|NA
TGTGCCAGCAGCTCTGAAAGCGGGGTTCAGGCCAATGAGCAGTTCTTC
CASSSESGVQANEQFF
>TRBJ1-1|NA|TRBV4-2|NA
TGTGCCAGCAGCCAACACGGCGGGGCCGGGACTGAAGCTTTCTTT
CASSQHGGAGTEAFF
>TRBJ2-7|TRBD2|TRBV5-1|NA
TGCGCCAGCAGCTTGGAACTAGCGGGCTCCTACGAGCAGTACTTC
CASSLELAGSYEQYF
>TRBJ1-5|NA|TRBV7-2|NA
TGTGCCAGCAGCTTAGATTCCGGTAGCAGTAATCAGCCCCAGCATTTT
CASSLDSGSSNQPQHF
>TRBJ2-7|NA|TRBV14|NA
TGTGCCAGCAGCCAAGGACGGCAGGACTACGAGCAGTACTTC
CASSQGRQDYEQYF
>TRBJ2-5|TRBD2|TRBV29-1|NA
TGCAGCGCTGCAGGGACTAGCGGGTCGGCAGAGACCCAGTACTTC
CSAAGTSGSAETQYF
>TRBJ2-7|NA|TRBV7-3|once
TGTGCCAGCGGGGACAACTCCTACGAGCAGTACTTC
CASGDNSYEQYF